This TCR beta chain was captured by sequencing in a study of T cells after somatic rescue of genetic block. The CDR3 extends over 13 amino acids. Germline loops: CDR1 LGHNA, CDR2 YSLEER. Trimming pared 1 base from V and 9 bases from J, leaving 10 bases between. The repertoire was sequenced with immunoSEQ multiplex PCR; TCRdb's copy has only in-frame clones and lacks some. The table has about 12,000 clones, 78% seen once. The specimen sequenced was peripheral blood mononuclear cells (PBMCs). The receptor was isolated from a boy between 10 and 17 years old. The rearrangement joins TRBV4-3 to TRBJ1-5; no firm D call. Here the CDR3 reads CASSQGAGRPQHF. The CDR3 DNA reads as TGCGCCAGCAGCCAAGGAGCTGGCCGGCCCCAGCATTTT.